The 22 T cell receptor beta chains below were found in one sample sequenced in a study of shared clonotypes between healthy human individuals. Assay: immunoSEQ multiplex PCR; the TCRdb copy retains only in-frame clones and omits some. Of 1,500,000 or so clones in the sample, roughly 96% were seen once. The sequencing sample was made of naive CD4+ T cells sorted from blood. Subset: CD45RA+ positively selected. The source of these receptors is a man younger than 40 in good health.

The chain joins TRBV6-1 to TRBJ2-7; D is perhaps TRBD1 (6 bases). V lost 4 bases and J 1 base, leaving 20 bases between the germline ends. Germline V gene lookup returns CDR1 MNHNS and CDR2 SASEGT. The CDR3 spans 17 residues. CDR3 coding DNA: TGTGCCAGCAGTGGTTCCCGTACAGGGATCGGATCCTACGAGCAGTACTTC. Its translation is CASSGSRTGIGSYEQYF.

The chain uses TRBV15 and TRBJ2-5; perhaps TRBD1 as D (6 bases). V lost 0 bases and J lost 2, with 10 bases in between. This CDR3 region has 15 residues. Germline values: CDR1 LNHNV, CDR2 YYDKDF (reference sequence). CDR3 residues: CATSRDYRVQETQYF. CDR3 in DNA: TGTGCCACCAGCAGAGATTACAGGGTTCAAGAGACCCAGTACTTC.

Here the CDR3 DNA reads TGTGCCAGCAGCTTGGAGCCGCTAGCGGGAGTTTCCAATGAGCAGTTCTTC. This codes for CASSLEPLAGVSNEQFF. V and J are TRBV11-3 and TRBJ2-1, with 10 bases lining up with TRBD2. J was trimmed by 6 bases and V by 3 bases; bases with no gene match: 11. From germline, CDR1 is SGHNT and CDR2 YENEEA. The CDR3 spans 17 residues.

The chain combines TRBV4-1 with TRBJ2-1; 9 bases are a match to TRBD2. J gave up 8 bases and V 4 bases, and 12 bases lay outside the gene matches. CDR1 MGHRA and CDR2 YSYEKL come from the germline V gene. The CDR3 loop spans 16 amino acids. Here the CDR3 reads CASSPTTSGLRDEQFF. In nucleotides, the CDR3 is TGCGCCAGCAGCCCAACGACTAGCGGTCTCAGAGATGAGCAGTTCTTC.

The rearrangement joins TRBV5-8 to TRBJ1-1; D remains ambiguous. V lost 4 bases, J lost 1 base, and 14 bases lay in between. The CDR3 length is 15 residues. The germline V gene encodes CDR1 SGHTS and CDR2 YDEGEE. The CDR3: CASSPQAIKNTEAFF. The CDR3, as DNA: TGTGCCAGCAGCCCCCAGGCCATCAAGAACACTGAAGCTTTCTTT. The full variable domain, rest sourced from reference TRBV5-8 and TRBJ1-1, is EAGVTQSPTHLIKTRGQQATLRCSPISGHTSVYWYQQALGLGLQFLLWYDEGEERNRGNFPPRFSGRQFPNYSSELNVNALELEDSALYLCASSPQAIKNTEAFFGQGTRLTVV.

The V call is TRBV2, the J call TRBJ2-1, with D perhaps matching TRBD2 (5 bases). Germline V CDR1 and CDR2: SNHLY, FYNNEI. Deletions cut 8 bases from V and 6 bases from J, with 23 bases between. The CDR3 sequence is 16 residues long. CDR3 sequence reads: CASCPESAVPFNEQFF. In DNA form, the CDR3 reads TGTGCCAGCTGCCCAGAGTCAGCGGTTCCATTCAATGAGCAGTTCTTC.

The CDR3 DNA is TGTGCCAGCAGCTTTAGCGGGAGGGCCGAATACAATGAGCAGTTCTTC. This encodes CASSFSGRAEYNEQFF. The V call is TRBV9, the J call TRBJ2-1, with 11 positions matching TRBD2. Germline V gene sequence: CDR1 SGDLS, CDR2 YYNGEE. J lost 4 bases, V lost 4 bases, and 7 bases had no gene match. The CDR3 extends over 16 amino acids.

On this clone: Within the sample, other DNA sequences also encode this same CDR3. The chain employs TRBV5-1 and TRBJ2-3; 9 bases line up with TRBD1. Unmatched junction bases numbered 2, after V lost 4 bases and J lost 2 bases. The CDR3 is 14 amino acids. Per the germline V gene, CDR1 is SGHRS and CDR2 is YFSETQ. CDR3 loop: CASSRTGATDTQYF. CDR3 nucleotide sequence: TGCGCCAGCAGCCGGACAGGGGCCACAGATACGCAGTATTTT.

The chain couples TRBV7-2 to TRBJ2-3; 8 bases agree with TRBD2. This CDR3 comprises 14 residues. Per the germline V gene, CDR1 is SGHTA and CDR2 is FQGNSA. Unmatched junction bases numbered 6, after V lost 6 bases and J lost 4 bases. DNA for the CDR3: TGTGCCAGCAGATCCGGGACTAGTGCAGATACGCAGTATTTT. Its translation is CASRSGTSADTQYF. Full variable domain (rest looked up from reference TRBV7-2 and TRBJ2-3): GAGVSQSPSNKVTEKGKDVELRCDPISGHTALYWYRQSLGQGLEFLIYFQGNSAPDKSGLPSDRFSAERTGGSVSTLTIQRTQQEDSAVYLCASRSGTSADTQYFGPGTRLTVL.

This chain's CDR3 is CASSLRQGSGEKLFF. The CDR3 bases are TGTGCCAGCAGTTTGCGACAGGGGTCTGGTGAAAAACTGTTTTTT. The V and J genes are TRBV28 and TRBJ1-4; 8 positions match TRBD1. This CDR3 contains 15 residues. CDR1 and CDR2 (germline): MDHEN, SYDVKM. Trimming cost V 3 bases and J 7 bases; bases outside gene matches: 7.

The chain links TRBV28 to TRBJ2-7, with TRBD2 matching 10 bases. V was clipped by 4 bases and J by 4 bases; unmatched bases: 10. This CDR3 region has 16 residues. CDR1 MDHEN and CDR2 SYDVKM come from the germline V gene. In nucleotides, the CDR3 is TGTGCCAGCAGTTCCCTAGCGGGAGAAATTGGTTACGAGCAGTACTTC. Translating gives CASSSLAGEIGYEQYF.

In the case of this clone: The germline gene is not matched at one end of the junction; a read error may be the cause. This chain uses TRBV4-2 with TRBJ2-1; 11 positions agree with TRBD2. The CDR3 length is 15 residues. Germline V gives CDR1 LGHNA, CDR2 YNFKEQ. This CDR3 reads CASSQAPVAGGWLIF. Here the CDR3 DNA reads TGTGCCAGCAGCCAAGCCCCCGTAGCGGGAGGGTGGTTGATCTTC.

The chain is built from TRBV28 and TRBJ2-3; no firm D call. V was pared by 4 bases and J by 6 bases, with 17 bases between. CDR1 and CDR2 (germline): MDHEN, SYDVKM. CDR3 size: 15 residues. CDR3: CASSSSSYEGDTQYF. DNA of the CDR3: TGTGCCAGCAGTTCCTCTTCCTACGAAGGGGATACGCAGTATTTT.

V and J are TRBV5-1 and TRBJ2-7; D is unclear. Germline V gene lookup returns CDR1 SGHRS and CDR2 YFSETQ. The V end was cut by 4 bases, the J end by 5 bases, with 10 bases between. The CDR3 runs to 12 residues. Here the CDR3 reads CASSDSGDEQYF. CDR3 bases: TGCGCCAGCAGCGACTCAGGCGACGAGCAGTACTTC.

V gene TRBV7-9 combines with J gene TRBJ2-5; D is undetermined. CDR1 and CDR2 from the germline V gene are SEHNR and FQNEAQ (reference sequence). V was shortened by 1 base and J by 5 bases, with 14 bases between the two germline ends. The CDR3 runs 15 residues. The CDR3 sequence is CASSLGAVGVETQYF. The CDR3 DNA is TGTGCCAGCAGCTTAGGGGCGGTCGGTGTGGAGACCCAGTACTTC.

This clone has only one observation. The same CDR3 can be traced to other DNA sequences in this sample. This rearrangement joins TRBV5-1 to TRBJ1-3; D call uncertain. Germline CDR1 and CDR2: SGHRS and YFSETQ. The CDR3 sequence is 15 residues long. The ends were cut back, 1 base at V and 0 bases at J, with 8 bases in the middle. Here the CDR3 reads CASSLTVSSGNTIYF. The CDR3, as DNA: TGCGCCAGCAGCTTGACTGTTAGCTCTGGAAACACCATATATTTT.

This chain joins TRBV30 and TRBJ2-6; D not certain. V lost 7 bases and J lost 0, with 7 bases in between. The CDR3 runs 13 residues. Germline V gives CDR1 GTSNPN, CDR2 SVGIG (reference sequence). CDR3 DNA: TGTGCCTTACAAGACTCTGGGGCCAACGTCCTGACTTTC. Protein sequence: CALQDSGANVLTF.

The CDR3 spells CASSLFGTVPYEQYF. In nucleotides, the CDR3 is TGTGCCAGCAGCTTGTTTGGAACAGTCCCCTACGAGCAGTACTTC. This rearrangement joins TRBV5-6 to TRBJ2-7; D not resolved. CDR3 length: 15 residues. Trimming removed 1 base from V and 2 bases from J, with 13 bases in between. CDR1 and CDR2 (germline): SGHDT, YYEEEE.

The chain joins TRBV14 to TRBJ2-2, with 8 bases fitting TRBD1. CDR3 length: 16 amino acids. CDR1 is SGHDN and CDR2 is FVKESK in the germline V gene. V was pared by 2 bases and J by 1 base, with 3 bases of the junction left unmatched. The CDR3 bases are TGTGCCAGCAGCCAAACGACAGGGGTGAACACCGGGGAGCTGTTTTTT. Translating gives CASSQTTGVNTGELFF.

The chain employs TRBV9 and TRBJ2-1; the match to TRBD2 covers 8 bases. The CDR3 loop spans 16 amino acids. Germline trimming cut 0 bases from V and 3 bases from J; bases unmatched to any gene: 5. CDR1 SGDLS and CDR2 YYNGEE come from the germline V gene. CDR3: CASSVVSGGSYNEQFF. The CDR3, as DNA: TGTGCCAGCAGCGTAGTGAGCGGGGGAAGCTACAATGAGCAGTTCTTC.

The CDR3 region has the DNA TGTGCCAGCTCGAGCGGGAGGTTGTCCAATGAGCAGTTCTTC. Translation gives CASSSGRLSNEQFF. This chain joins TRBV27 and TRBJ2-1; 9 nucleotides agree with TRBD2. CDR3 length equals 14 residues. Losses at the gene ends were 8 bases for V and 6 bases for J; bases not matched to a gene: 8. Per the germline V gene, CDR1 is MNHEY and CDR2 is SMNVEV (reference sequence).

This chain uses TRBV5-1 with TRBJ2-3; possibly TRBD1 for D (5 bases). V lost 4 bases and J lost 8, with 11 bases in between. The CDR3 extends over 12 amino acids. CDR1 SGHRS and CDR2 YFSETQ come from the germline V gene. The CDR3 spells CASSVGQGTQYF. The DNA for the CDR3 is TGCGCCAGCAGCGTCGGTCAGGGTACGCAGTATTTT.